The clone carrying this T cell receptor beta chain was seen a few times. As yet, its antigen is unknown. The data were taken from a study of T cell repertoires in cytomegalovirus infection. Study background: Well-studied HLA-B-restricted epitopes and recently identified HLA-C-restricted epitopes of CMV were both used in the study. A matching HLA type, together with CMV infection, was signaled by public TCR beta signatures.

A single record per CDR3 protein comes from TCRdb applying MiXCR to the reads. Of 40,000 to 55,000 distinct CDR3 sequences detected, around 23% appear once; the ten largest clones hold around 90%. The CDR3 has 16 amino acids. Trimming cost V 5 bases and J 7 bases, with 21 bases left between them. Germline V lookup: CDR1 SGHVS, CDR2 FNYEAQ. Study results and caveats: HLA-C-restricted CMV-specific TCR beta clonotypes were dominant in the ex vivo response. The cumulative frequency of public TCR beta families identified carriers of CMV plus the relevant HLA.

V and J are TRBV7-6 and TRBJ2-1; TRBD1 is a possible D gene (6 bases). The sequence derives from a human donor in good health (CMV status not recorded). Some clones in this sample may be carry-over from other donors' samples. The starting material was CD8+ T cells from cultured PBMCs, obtained from culture after CMV antigen stimulation. The CDR3, as DNA: TGTGCCAGCAGCCTATACAGGGAAGGAGTGTGGAATGAGCAGTTCTTC. Translated, it gives CASSLYREGVWNEQFF.